In its sample, the clone carrying this T cell receptor (beta chain) was seen many times. Its matching antigen is unknown. These data are taken from a study of response to subunit inactivated influenza vaccine. The ends lost 0 bases at V and 0 bases at J; junction bases unmatched: 0. The length of the CDR3 is 16 residues. Looked up from germline, CDR1 is SGHRS and CDR2 is YFSETQ. Findings of the study overall: It was the authors' suggestion that each seasonal influenza vaccination recruits few new T cells.

One entry per CDR3 protein results from TCRdb running MiXCR on the RT-PCR reads. Counted here are about 610,000 distinct CDR3 sequences, 14% occurring once; the ten biggest clones make up 11%. The source of this sequence is a man aged 50-59 years who received an inactivated influenza vaccine. The sequencing here drew on PBMCs from blood, taken 11 to 12 days after vaccination. The V gene is TRBV5-1, the J gene TRBJ2-1; 10 bases map to TRBD2. The CDR3 nucleotides read TGCGCCAGCAGCTTGGCTAGCGGGAGCTCCTACAATGAGCAGTTCTTC. It encodes CASSLASGSSYNEQFF.